This TCR beta chain was sequenced in a study of EBV T-cell therapy then PD-1 blockade in nasopharyngeal carcinoma. The treatment is: AdE1-LMPpoly-expanded autologous EBV-specific T-cell therapy followed by anti-PD-1 nivolumab. This clone was detected a few times. Its target is unknown. Germline V gene lookup returns CDR1 MGHRA and CDR2 YSYEKL. The CDR3 length is 13 residues. V lost 1 base to trimming and J lost 5 bases, with 8 bases between them. The repertoire was sequenced with immunoSEQ multiplex PCR; TCRdb's copy has only in-frame clones and lacks some. The data hold some 20,000 clones, with roughly 84% observed a single time.

This TCR derives from a man aged 35-49 years with nasopharyngeal carcinoma. The genes are TRBV4-1 and TRBJ2-5; D not certain. Here the sequenced sample was CD8+ T cells from blood, taken at roughly day 35 from a patient whose treatment included autologous EBV-specific T cells and nivolumab. CDR3 sequence: CASSQVVGETQYF. The CDR3 DNA follows: TGCGCCAGCAGCCAAGTGGTTGGGGAGACCCAGTACTTC.